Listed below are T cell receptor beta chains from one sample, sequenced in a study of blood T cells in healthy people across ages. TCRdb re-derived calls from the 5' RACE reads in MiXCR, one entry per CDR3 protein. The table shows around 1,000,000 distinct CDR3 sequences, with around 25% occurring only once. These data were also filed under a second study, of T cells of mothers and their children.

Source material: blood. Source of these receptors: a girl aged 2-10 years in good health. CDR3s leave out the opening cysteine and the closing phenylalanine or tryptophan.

ASSAVGRLAWDYEQY	TRBV9	TRBJ2-7
ASSLWAETYEQY	TRBV18	.
SAKLAGGNYNEQF	TRBV20-1	TRBJ2-1
ASSLGGVGVKQF	TRBV27	TRBJ2-1
ASSFRSNEQF	TRBV3-1	.
AAGGRARIEQY	TRBV28	.
ASSYSWGEAF	TRBV6-5	TRBJ1-1
ASSLMGQYEQY	TRBV5-1	.
ASSLSPAQLTDTQY	TRBV27	TRBJ2-3
ASSVAGSGSYGYT	TRBV9	TRBJ1-2
AGGQVDSYEQY	TRBV24-1	TRBJ2-7
ASSSLRDNQPQH	TRBV28	TRBJ1-5
SASDVTGSSSYNEQF	TRBV20-1	TRBJ2-1
ASSPHQGASGDTQY	TRBV7-6	TRBJ2-3
ASSTAGGRTTDTQY	TRBV7-9	TRBJ2-3
AGQLSGQPQEETQY	TRBV7-9	TRBJ2-5
SVDIDHGYT	TRBV29-1	TRBJ1-2
ASSKEMEGEQGNEKLF	TRBV21-1	TRBJ1-4
ASSPFDSTEAF	TRBV11-2	TRBJ1-1
SAPTSVEVDRQY	TRBV20-1	TRBJ2-3
ASSHRLSNTGELF	TRBV7-9	TRBJ2-2
SARSGLASETQY	TRBV20-1	TRBJ2-5
ASSLTGAVSNQPQH	TRBV27	TRBJ1-5
ASRYSDGYT	TRBV3-1	TRBJ1-2
ASSQETFGRLSTDTQY	TRBV3-1	TRBJ2-3
ASTTGGQGGSGSPLH	TRBV6-6	TRBJ1-6
ASSFQLAGVGARSYNEQF	TRBV11-1	TRBJ2-1
SVEALAESYNEQF	TRBV29-1	TRBJ2-1
ASSLGDRTSAGYT	TRBV5-6	TRBJ1-2
ASSGPGQYQPQH	TRBV28	TRBJ1-5
ASSLVQDALNNSPLH	TRBV5-1	TRBJ1-6
ATSDLAGGYNEQF	TRBV24-1	TRBJ2-1
ATSRGKSGGYYEQY	TRBV15	TRBJ2-7
SAREMGHDYGYT	TRBV20-1	TRBJ1-2
ASRYGPGEGYT	TRBV6-4	TRBJ1-2
ASSLVFASYGYT	TRBV7-9	TRBJ1-2
SVEDLRSGSSYNGQF	TRBV29-1	.
SVSSNEQF	TRBV29-1	TRBJ2-1
ASSLTLIPYEQY	TRBV7-9	TRBJ2-7
ATSGIAGGPIDTQY	TRBV15	TRBJ2-3
ASSYLAGDFF	TRBV2	TRBJ2-5
ASSSTGEGEQY	TRBV5-1	.
ASCLGSGELF	TRBV6-2/TRBV6-3	TRBJ2-2
ASSGGWGPGANVLT	TRBV9	TRBJ2-6
ASGSDGFTDTQY	TRBV5-1	TRBJ2-3
ASSLGRRENEQY	TRBV27	TRBJ2-7
ASSQPLEDEQF	TRBV4-1	TRBJ2-1
ASSLEGDTGNTIY	TRBV5-1	TRBJ1-3
ASRTRDNYEQY	TRBV5-1	TRBJ2-7
ASSSIALFSGNTIY	TRBV27	TRBJ1-3
ASSLYARGGQETQY	TRBV7-8	TRBJ2-5
ASSRYHGETQY	TRBV3-1	TRBJ2-5
SADQGNSNQPQH	TRBV20-1	TRBJ1-5
ASSPRTGGGYT	TRBV27	TRBJ1-2
ASSGTGKDGYT	TRBV9	TRBJ1-2
ASSPPIRTVDYTEAF	TRBV27	TRBJ1-1
ASSQLGTGELF	TRBV14	TRBJ2-2
SARDLEHLLGGYT	TRBV20-1	TRBJ1-2
ASSQSDYNEQF	TRBV5-1	.